One and the same sample provided the 15 T cell receptor beta chains below, sequenced in a study of shared clonotypes between healthy human individuals. Sequencing used immunoSEQ multiplex PCR; TCRdb keeps in-frame clones, though not all of them. This table has 2 million to 2.5 million clones, more than 90% appearing once. Sequencing was performed on naive CD4+ T cells sorted from blood. Subset defined: CD45RA+ positively selected. The receptors here all came from a man aged 18 to 29 in good health.

The sample holds a few counts of this clone. This rearrangement joins TRBV25-1 to TRBJ2-5; TRBD1 matches 11 bases. V shed 3 bases and J 4 bases; nucleotides not matched to a gene: 4. Per germline, CDR1 MGHDK and CDR2 SYGVNS. This CDR3 spans 15 amino acids. The CDR3 here is CASSDGQGAGETQYF. The CDR3 coding sequence is TGTGCCAGCAGTGACGGACAGGGGGCAGGAGAGACCCAGTACTTC.

Worth noting for this clone: Distinct nucleotide sequences in the sample also encode this CDR3. The chain couples TRBV5-1 to TRBJ2-5, with 10 nucleotides matching TRBD1. CDR1 and CDR2 (germline): SGHRS, YFSETQ. This CDR3 has 14 residues. The trim removed 3 bases at V and 3 bases at J, leaving 2 bases unmatched. The CDR3: CASSWGQGKETQYF. CDR3 nucleotide sequence: TGCGCCAGCAGCTGGGGACAGGGGAAAGAGACCCAGTACTTC. The whole variable domain, remainder taken from reference TRBV5-1 and TRBJ2-5, is KAGVTQTPRYLIKTRGQQVTLSCSPISGHRSVSWYQQTPGQGLQFLFEYFSETQRNKGNFPGRFSGRQFSNSRSEMNVSTLELGDSALYLCASSWGQGKETQYFGPGTRLLVL.

The chain links TRBV28 to TRBJ2-3; no clear D. The CDR3 length is 14 residues. CDR1 and CDR2 from the germline V gene are MDHEN and SYDVKM. Trimming left V 5 bases short and J 6 bases short, with 15 bases between. The CDR3 reads CASSPRNGRDTQYF. Written as DNA, the CDR3 is TGTGCCAGCAGTCCCCGAAACGGGCGGGATACGCAGTATTTT.

This clone was detected only once. The chain employs TRBV7-9 and TRBJ1-5; the D gene is possibly TRBD1 (5 bases). Per the germline V gene, CDR1 is SEHNR and CDR2 is FQNEAQ (reference sequence). This CDR3 is built from 13 residues. V was pared by 1 base and J by 7 bases, with 8 bases between. The CDR3 sequence: CASSLVEGQPQHF. CDR3 nucleotides: TGTGCCAGCAGCTTAGTTGAGGGGCAGCCCCAGCATTTT.

V is TRBV10-3 and J is TRBJ2-7, with a weak D call TRBD2 (6 bases). The CDR3 extends over 16 amino acids. The germline V and J ends were trimmed by 5 bases and 6 bases, with 23 bases remaining between them. CDR1 and CDR2 from the germline V gene are ENHRY and SYGVKD. The CDR3 sequence: CAISTHDVGGTGEQYF. The CDR3, as DNA: TGTGCCATCAGTACCCATGACGTAGGCGGGACGGGCGAGCAGTACTTC.

The chain is built from TRBV28 and TRBJ1-2, with 8 bases lining up with TRBD1. The CDR3 length is 19 residues. CDR1 is MDHEN, CDR2 SYDVKM, per germline. V lost 0 bases to trimming and J lost 2 bases; unmatched junction nucleotides: 14. CDR3 region: CASSLWFIVGQGPNYGYTF. The DNA for the CDR3 is TGTGCCAGCAGTTTATGGTTCATAGTCGGACAGGGCCCCAACTATGGCTACACCTTC.

The rearrangement joins TRBV27 to TRBJ2-7; no firm D call. The CDR3 contains 15 residues. Germline V gives CDR1 MNHEY, CDR2 SMNVEV (reference sequence). The V and J ends lost 2 bases and 0 bases respectively, with 11 bases between them. CDR3 protein: CASSLIRNPSYEQYF. The CDR3 DNA reads as TGTGCCAGCAGTTTAATTCGCAATCCCTCCTACGAGCAGTACTTC.

J is TRBJ2-1 and V is TRBV5-1; 13 bases are shared with TRBD2. Germline V lookup: CDR1 SGHRS, CDR2 YFSETQ. V was pared by 6 bases and J by 8 bases, with 11 bases of the junction left unmatched. CDR3 length: 16 amino acids. The CDR3 bases are TGCGCCAGCATCCCAGGCACTAGCGGGGGGGCCTATGAGCAGTTCTTC. It is translated as CASIPGTSGGAYEQFF.

In the case of this clone: The junction differs from germline at one of its ends, possibly a read error. The gene calls are TRBV27 and TRBJ2-1, with D possibly being TRBD1 (5 bases). The CDR3 totals 15 residues. The germline CDR1 and CDR2 sequences are MNHEY and SMNVEV (reference sequence). As DNA, the CDR3 is TGTGCCAGCAGTTTTAAGGGGCTCTCCAACAATGAGCAGTTCTTC. It codes for CASSFKGLSNNEQFF.

The chain couples TRBV18 to TRBJ1-1; no reliable D call. The CDR3 is made up of 16 amino acids. Trimming stripped 0 bases from V and 1 base from J, with 12 bases between. The V gene's germline CDR1 is KGHSH and CDR2 LQKENI. CDR3 DNA sequence: TGTGCCAGCTCACCACCGGGTGGGCTAGGGAACACTGAAGCTTTCTTT. Its translation: CASSPPGGLGNTEAFF.

The chain has TRBV5-1 and TRBJ2-5, with unresolved D. This CDR3 region has 15 residues. Per the germline V gene, CDR1 is SGHRS and CDR2 is YFSETQ. V shed 1 base and J shed 5 bases, with 15 bases lying between them. The CDR3 nucleotides are TGCGCCAGCAGCTTGATCGGCGGATCCACGGAGACCCAGTACTTC. Translating gives CASSLIGGSTETQYF. Based on the CDR3 plus reference TRBV5-1 and TRBJ2-5, the full variable domain is KAGVTQTPRYLIKTRGQQVTLSCSPISGHRSVSWYQQTPGQGLQFLFEYFSETQRNKGNFPGRFSGRQFSNSRSEMNVSTLELGDSALYLCASSLIGGSTETQYFGPGTRLLVL.

The chain has TRBV4-2 and TRBJ2-5, with no clear D. The tail of the sequence fits TRBJ2-7 better, so the J call may be wrong. Germline V gene data show CDR1 as LGHNA and CDR2 as YNFKEQ. The CDR3 extends over 13 amino acids. DNA for the CDR3: TGTGCCAGCAGAGGGCCGGCCCCCTACGAGCAGTACTTC. The encoded protein is CASRGPAPYEQYF.

The genes are TRBV10-3 and TRBJ1-1; possible D gene TRBD1, 6 bases. Deletions cut 0 bases from V and 10 bases from J, with 9 bases between. The V gene's germline CDR1 is ENHRY and CDR2 SYGVKD. The CDR3 has 12 amino acids. The CDR3 is CAISESPGAAFF. CDR3 bases: TGTGCCATCAGTGAGTCTCCGGGGGCAGCTTTCTTT.

A note on this clone: The same CDR3 is also encoded by other DNA sequences in this sample. The rearrangement links TRBV5-1 to TRBJ1-4; 7 nucleotides agree with TRBD1. Germline V lookup: CDR1 SGHRS, CDR2 YFSETQ. The ends lost 1 base at V and 2 bases at J; junction bases unmatched: 2. The CDR3 consists of 15 residues. In DNA form, the CDR3 reads TGCGCCAGCAGCTTGACAGGGGCCACTAATGAAAAACTGTTTTTT. Protein: CASSLTGATNEKLFF.

This chain connects TRBV2 to TRBJ2-2, with 8 positions matching TRBD2. Germline V gene lookup returns CDR1 SNHLY and CDR2 FYNNEI. V lost 6 bases to trimming and J lost 0 bases; unmatched junction nucleotides: 9. This CDR3 is 17 amino acids long. This CDR3 is CASRRPLAGTNTGELFF. DNA for the CDR3: TGTGCCAGCAGGAGACCTTTAGCGGGGACGAACACCGGGGAGCTGTTTTTT.